This T cell receptor beta chain originates from a study of cytomegalovirus exposure and HLA in healthy donors. For this clone: What it binds is not known.

PCR involved 60 Vbeta and 13 Jbeta primers. The table came from immunoSEQ multiplex PCR; TCRdb's copy has only in-frame clones and leaves some out. The top ten clones hold under 25% of a sample with tens of thousands of clones, roughly 63% of them seen once. General study findings and limits: Several top significant clusters appeared, in a later analysis, to be linked to common viral pathogens.

There are 15 residues in the CDR3. Germline V lookup: CDR1 SGDLS, CDR2 YYNGEE. Trimming pared 2 bases from V and 0 bases from J, leaving 8 bases between. This TCR came from a woman aged 45-65 years in good health and CMV-seropositive. The genes are TRBV9 and TRBJ2-2, with a weak D call TRBD1 (6 bases). Source material: PBMCs. This CDR3 reads CASSVEGANTGELFF. CDR3 DNA sequence: TGTGCCAGCAGCGTTGAGGGGGCGAACACCGGGGAGCTGTTTTTT.